These T cell receptor beta chains were read from a single sample in a study of T cells after yellow fever vaccination. TCRdb passed the 5' RACE reads through MiXCR, listing each CDR3 protein once. The sample includes 400,000 to 650,000 distinct CDR3 sequences, roughly 22% of them seen just once. This material consisted of PBMCs, taken less than 25 days after the first yellow fever vaccination. These receptors were collected from a man between 18 and 35 years old who received the YFV17D yellow fever vaccine. Both conserved end residues are part of each CDR3. The order of the fields is clone size, J gene, V gene, D gene, CDR3 DNA, CDR3 protein. A D gene is named only where the DNA matches it firmly. Clone size is not always given. Where it is, it says once, few, many or a class for expanded clones.

>.|TRBJ2-5|TRBV5-1|TRBD2
TGCGCCAGCAGCTTGGCCGGGACTAGCGGGAGCCAAGAGACCCAGTACTTC
CASSLAGTSGSQETQYF
>.|TRBJ1-6|TRBV7-9|.
TGTGCCAGCAGCAGCCCCCGGGGGCTTAATTCACCCCTCCACTTT
CASSSPRGLNSPLHF
>.|TRBJ1-5|TRBV27|.
TGTGCCAGCAGTCCCGCGTCGGTCCTGGGAGTGGGCAATCAGCCCCAGCATTTT
CASSPASVLGVGNQPQHF
>.|TRBJ2-7|TRBV7-2|.
TGTGCCAGCAGCTTAGGAGGGAATCCCTACGAGCAGTACTTC
CASSLGGNPYEQYF
>.|TRBJ2-1|TRBV7-3|.
TGTGCCAGCAGCTTAACGGGAACGGGGGCCAACTCCTACAATGAGCAGTTCTTC
CASSLTGTGANSYNEQFF
>few|TRBJ2-1|TRBV7-8|.
TGTGCCAGCGGTCTGACGGGGGGCGACAATGAGCAGTTCTTC
CASGLTGGDNEQFF
>.|TRBJ2-3|TRBV5-1|.
TGCGCCAGCAGAGATAGGCCCGCAGATACGCAGTATTTT
CASRDRPADTQYF
>.|TRBJ2-7|TRBV4-1|.
TGCGCCAGCAGCCAAACTGGGTGGCCCTACGAGCAGTACTTC
CASSQTGWPYEQYF
>few|TRBJ1-1|TRBV12-3/TRBV12-4|TRBD1
TGTGCCAGCAGTGGGACAGGGGGCGCCGAAACTGAAGCTTTCTTT
CASSGTGGAETEAFF
>few|TRBJ2-3|TRBV7-3|.
TGTGCCAGCAGCCTAGTGCCGACTACTAGCACAGATACGCAGTATTTT
CASSLVPTTSTDTQYF
>.|TRBJ2-7|TRBV7-8|.
TGTGCCAGCACGGACGACTCCTACGAGCAGTACTTC
CASTDDSYEQYF